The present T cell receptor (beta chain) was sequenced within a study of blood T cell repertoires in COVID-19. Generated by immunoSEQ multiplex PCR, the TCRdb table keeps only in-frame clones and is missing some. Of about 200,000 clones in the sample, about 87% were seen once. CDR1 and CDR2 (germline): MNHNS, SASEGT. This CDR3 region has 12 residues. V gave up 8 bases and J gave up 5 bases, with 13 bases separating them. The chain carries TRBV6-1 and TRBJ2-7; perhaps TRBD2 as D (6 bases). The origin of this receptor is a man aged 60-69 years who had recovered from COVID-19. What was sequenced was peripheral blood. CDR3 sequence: CASRDSPDEQYF. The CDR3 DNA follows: TGTGCCAGCCGGGACTCCCCGGACGAGCAGTACTTC.